Listed below are T cell receptor beta chains from one sample, sequenced in a study of memory CD4+ T cells and cytomegalovirus serostatus. Clones were sequenced by immunoSEQ multiplex PCR, and TCRdb holds only the in-frame ones, with some missing. The table lists under 80,000 clones, 78% of them singletons, with approximately 2.4% in the top ten. Sequenced input: memory CD4+ T cells from blood. Receptors originate from an adult in good health and CMV-seropositive. CDR3s include the opening cysteine and the closing phenylalanine or tryptophan. Fields, in order: J gene, D gene, V gene, CDR3 length, clone size, CDR3 protein, CDR3 DNA. A D gene is named only where the DNA matches it firmly. Some rows mark clone size as missing; the rest say once, few, many or name a class of expanded clone.

TRBJ1-3	TRBD1	TRBV19	16	once	CASSPGGFLSGNTIYF	TGTGCCAGTAGTCCAGGGGGGTTTTTGTCTGGAAACACCATATATTTT
TRBJ1-1	NA	TRBV29-1	13	NA	CSSGGGADTEAFF	TGCAGCTCTGGCGGGGGGGCAGACACTGAAGCTTTCTTT
TRBJ1-2	TRBD1	TRBV27	15	NA	CASSSNDRGPYGYTF	TGTGCCAGCAGTTCGAACGACAGGGGACCCTATGGCTACACCTTC
TRBJ2-5	NA	TRBV6-4	13	NA	CASSPDRRGTQYF	TGTGCCAGCTCCCCGGACAGGAGGGGGACCCAGTACTTC
TRBJ2-5	NA	TRBV2	14	NA	CASTVQGRQETQYF	TGTGCCAGCACAGTACAGGGTCGGCAAGAGACCCAGTACTTC
TRBJ2-7	NA	TRBV11-1	14	NA	CASSLGPGGYEQYF	TGTGCCAGCAGCTTAGGGCCCGGGGGCTACGAGCAGTACTTC
TRBJ2-6	NA	TRBV7-2	16	NA	CASSPNSYSGANVLTF	TGTGCCAGCAGCCCAAATTCATATTCTGGGGCCAACGTCCTGACTTTC
TRBJ1-5	NA	TRBV5-8	17	NA	CASSLVLRVGGGQPQHF	TGTGCCAGCAGCTTGGTCCTCCGCGTGGGGGGAGGTCAGCCCCAGCATTTT
TRBJ2-1	TRBD2	TRBV28	15	NA	CASSPPSGGFGEQFF	TGTGCCAGCAGTCCTCCTAGCGGAGGATTCGGTGAGCAGTTCTTC
TRBJ1-5	NA	TRBV27	14	few	CASSPGTERRPQHF	TGTGCCAGCAGTCCCGGGACGGAGCGTCGTCCCCAGCATTTT
TRBJ2-1	NA	TRBV29-1	15	NA	CSVEAILPGYNEQFF	TGCAGCGTGGAGGCGATCCTCCCCGGGTACAATGAGCAGTTCTTC
TRBJ1-1	NA	TRBV7-2	15	NA	CASSSHGGGNTEAFF	TGTGCCAGCAGCTCCCATGGGGGCGGGAACACTGAAGCTTTCTTT
TRBJ1-2	NA	TRBV11-3	15	NA	CASSPTPQGTYGYTF	TGTGCCAGCAGCCCAACCCCACAGGGAACCTATGGCTACACCTTC
TRBJ2-1	NA	TRBV11-2	11	NA	CASSRLDEQFF	TGTGCCAGCAGCCGCCTAGATGAGCAGTTCTTC
TRBJ2-3	NA	TRBV6-1	14	NA	CASKSIPSTDTQYF	TGTGCCAGCAAGTCGATCCCTAGCACAGATACGCAGTATTTT
TRBJ1-1	NA	TRBV29-1	12	NA	CSAQGGGSEAFF	TGCAGCGCACAGGGAGGGGGGAGTGAAGCTTTCTTT
TRBJ2-1	TRBD1	TRBV6-5	15	NA	CASSSPGQGDNEQFF	TGTGCCAGCAGTTCACCGGGACAGGGGGACAATGAGCAGTTCTTC
TRBJ2-6	TRBD2	TRBV4-2	19	NA	CASSQVGGGSFSGANVLTF	TGTGCCAGCAGCCAAGTCGGGGGGGGGTCGTTCTCTGGGGCCAACGTCCTGACTTTC
TRBJ2-4	NA	TRBV28	18	NA	CASSLRSLKSSAKNIQYF	TGTGCCAGCAGTTTACGTTCCCTAAAGTCGTCTGCCAAAAACATTCAGTACTTC
TRBJ2-2	TRBD2	TRBV12-5	19	once	CASGLVQRGLAVSTGELFF	TGTGCTAGTGGTTTGGTACAGAGGGGACTAGCGGTTTCAACCGGGGAGCTGTTTTTT
TRBJ1-4	TRBD1	TRBV5-6	15	NA	CASSPGTGSLEKLFF	TGTGCCAGCAGCCCCGGGACAGGGAGTCTTGAAAAACTGTTTTTT
TRBJ1-1	NA	TRBV5-1	15	NA	CASSLRTGSNTEAFF	TGCGCCAGCAGCTTGCGTACGGGATCGAACACTGAAGCTTTCTTT
TRBJ2-5	NA	TRBV28	11	NA	CASSFRETQYF	TGTGCCAGCAGTTTTCGAGAGACCCAGTACTTC
TRBJ2-5	TRBD2	TRBV28	16	once	CASSSPSGGRRETQYF	TGTGCCAGCAGTTCACCTAGCGGGGGGCGCCGTGAGACCCAGTACTTC
TRBJ1-2	NA	TRBV28	15	NA	CASSLADMIRYGYTF	TGTGCCAGCAGTTTAGCAGATATGATCCGCTATGGCTACACCTTC
TRBJ2-5	TRBD1	TRBV5-6	13	NA	CASSVGQWETQYF	TGTGCCAGCAGCGTGGGACAGTGGGAGACCCAGTACTTC
TRBJ2-3	NA	TRBV6-6	14	NA	CASSSQDRTDTQYF	TGTGCCAGCAGTTCCCAGGACCGCACAGATACGCAGTATTTT
TRBJ2-5	NA	TRBV20-1	11	NA	CSAAYQETQYF	TGCAGTGCAGCTTACCAAGAGACCCAGTACTTC
TRBJ2-5	NA	TRBV11-3	15	NA	CASSLDLGGQETQYF	TGTGCCAGCAGCTTAGATCTAGGCGGACAAGAGACCCAGTACTTC
TRBJ1-1	NA	TRBV30	12	NA	CAWGRRNTEAFF	TGTGCCTGGGGGCGTCGGAACACTGAAGCTTTCTTT
TRBJ1-4	NA	TRBV15	15	NA	CATSREVGTNEKLFF	TGTGCCACCAGCAGAGAGGTGGGAACTAATGAAAAACTGTTTTTT
TRBJ1-2	TRBD1	TRBV30	15	once	CAWSVGTGVRSGYTF	TGTGCCTGGAGTGTTGGGACAGGGGTCCGATCTGGCTACACCTTC
TRBJ2-3	NA	TRBV12-5	11	few	CASGSTDTQYF	TGTGCTAGTGGTAGCACAGATACGCAGTATTTT